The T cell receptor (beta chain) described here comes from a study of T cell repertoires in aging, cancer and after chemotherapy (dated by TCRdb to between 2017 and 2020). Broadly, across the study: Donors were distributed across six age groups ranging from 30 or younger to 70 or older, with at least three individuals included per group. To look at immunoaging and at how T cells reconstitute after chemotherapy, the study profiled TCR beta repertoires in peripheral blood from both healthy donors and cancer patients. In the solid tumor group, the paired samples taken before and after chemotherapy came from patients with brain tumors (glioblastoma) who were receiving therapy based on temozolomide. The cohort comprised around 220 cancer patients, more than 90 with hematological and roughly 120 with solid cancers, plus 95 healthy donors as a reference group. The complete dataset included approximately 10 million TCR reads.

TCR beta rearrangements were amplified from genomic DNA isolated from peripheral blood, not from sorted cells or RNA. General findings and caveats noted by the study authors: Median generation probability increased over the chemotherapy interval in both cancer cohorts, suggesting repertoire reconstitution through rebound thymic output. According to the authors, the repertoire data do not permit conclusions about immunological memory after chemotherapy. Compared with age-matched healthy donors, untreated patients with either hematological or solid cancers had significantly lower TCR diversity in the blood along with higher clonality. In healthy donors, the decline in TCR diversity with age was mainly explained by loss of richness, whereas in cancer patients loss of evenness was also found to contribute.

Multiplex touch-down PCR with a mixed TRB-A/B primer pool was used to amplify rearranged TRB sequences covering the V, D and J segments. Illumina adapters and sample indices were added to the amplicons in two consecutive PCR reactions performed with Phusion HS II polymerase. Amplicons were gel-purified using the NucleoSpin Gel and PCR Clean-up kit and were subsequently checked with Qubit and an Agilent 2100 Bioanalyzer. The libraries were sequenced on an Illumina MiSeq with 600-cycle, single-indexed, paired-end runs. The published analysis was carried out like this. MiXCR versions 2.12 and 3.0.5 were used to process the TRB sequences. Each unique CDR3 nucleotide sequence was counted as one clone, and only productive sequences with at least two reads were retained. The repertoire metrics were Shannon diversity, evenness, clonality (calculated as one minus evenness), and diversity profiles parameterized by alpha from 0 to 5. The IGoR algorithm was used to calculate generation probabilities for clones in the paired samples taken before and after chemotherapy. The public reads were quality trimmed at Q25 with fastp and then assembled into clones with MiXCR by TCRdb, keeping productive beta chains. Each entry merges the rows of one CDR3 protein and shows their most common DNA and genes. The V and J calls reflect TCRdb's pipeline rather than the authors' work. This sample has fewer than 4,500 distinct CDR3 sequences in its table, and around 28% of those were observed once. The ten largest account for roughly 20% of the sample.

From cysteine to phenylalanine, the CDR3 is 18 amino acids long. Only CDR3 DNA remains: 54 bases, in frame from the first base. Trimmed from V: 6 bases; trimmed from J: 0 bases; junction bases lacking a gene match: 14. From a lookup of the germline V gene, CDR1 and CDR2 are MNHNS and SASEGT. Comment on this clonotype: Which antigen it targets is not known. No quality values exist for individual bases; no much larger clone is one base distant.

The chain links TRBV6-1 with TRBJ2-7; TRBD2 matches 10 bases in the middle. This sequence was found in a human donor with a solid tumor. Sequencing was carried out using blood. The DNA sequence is TGTGCCAGCAGGGAGAGGCTAGCGGGGGCCTCCCTCTCCTACGAGCAGTACTTC. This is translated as CASRERLAGASLSYEQYF.